Below, 20 T cell receptor beta chains from the same sample are listed, as sequenced in a study of tumor-infiltrating lymphocytes in primary liver carcinoma. Blood RNA originated from unsorted whole blood, with germline DNA additionally extracted. The authors made TCR beta cDNA from roughly 480 ng total RNA with a constant-region primer. Libraries for TCR beta were built through three nested multiplex PCR rounds, which together made up a slightly modified ARM-PCR procedure. The study ran its first two PCR rounds for around 10 cycles each, using TRBV1-TRBV30 forward primers and a C-beta reverse primer. MiXCR, run by TCRdb on the multiplex PCR reads, gives a single entry per CDR3 protein. The top ten hold more than 15% of the sample, which has 250,000 to 350,000 distinct CDR3 sequences, 50% to 60% seen once. Sequencing was carried out using peripheral blood. Receptor source: a woman in her twenties or thirties with primary liver carcinoma and hepatitis B virus infection.

On this clonotype itself: This may stem from a read error, because a much larger clone lies one nucleotide away. This rearrangement joins TRBV29-1 to TRBJ2-7; D is unclear. CDR3 size: 13 residues. Germline V gives CDR1 SQVTM, CDR2 ANQGSEA. The CDR3 DNA sequence: TGCAGCGTTTTGGCGGCGAGCTCCTACGTGCAGTACTTC. Translated: CSVLAASSYVQYF.

Comments on this clonotype: A read error may produce the germline difference seen at one junction end. This chain links TRBV11-2 with TRBJ2-5; 10 bases are shared with TRBD1. Per the germline V gene, CDR1 is SGHAT and CDR2 is FQNNGV. The CDR3 is 15 amino acids. DNA of the CDR3: TGTGCCAGCAGCTTAGAGACAGGGGGCTTTCAGAGCCAGTATTTC. Translated, it gives CASSLETGGFQSQYF.

Details on this clonotype: A much bigger clone sits one base away, suggesting this may be a read error. This chain connects TRBV6-1 to TRBJ1-6; no reliable D call. The CDR3 consists of 15 residues. CDR1 is MNHNS and CDR2 is SASEGT in the germline V gene. Between the trimmed V and J ends, which lost 5 bases and 9 bases, there was a span of 17 bases. CDR3 region: CASSPRGTRASPLHF. For the CDR3, the DNA is TGTGCCAGCAGTCCTCGGGGTACTCGGGCTTCACCCCTCCACTTT.

This clonotype was detected ten times or more. V gene TRBV4-2 combines with J gene TRBJ2-7; TRBD2 matches 8 bases. The CDR3 extends over 15 amino acids. Germline values: CDR1 LGHNA, CDR2 YNFKEQ. The junction had 9 bases not matched to a gene; V was cut back by 4 bases and J by 4 bases. The CDR3 loop is CASSPAAGAEYEQYF. The DNA for the CDR3 is TGTGCCAGCAGCCCAGCAGCGGGAGCGGAGTACGAGCAGTACTTC.

With respect to this clonotype: This may be a read error, as it is one base from a much larger clone. V and J are TRBV12-5 and TRBJ2-2; TRBD2 aligns across 12 bases. This CDR3 spans 19 amino acids. Germline CDR1 reads LGHNT; CDR2 reads FRNRAP. J was trimmed by 2 bases and V by 2 bases; bases with no gene match: 9. CDR3 DNA sequence: TGTGCTAGTGGTTTGATATTCTGGACTAGCGGGATTAACACCGGGGAGCTGTTTTTT. As protein: CASGLIFWTSGINTGELFF.

This clonotype was observed a few times. This chain links TRBV6-6 with TRBJ2-7, with D uncertain. Trimming cost V 0 bases and J 0 bases, with 9 bases left between them. Looked up from germline, CDR1 is MNHNY and CDR2 is SVGAGI (reference sequence). The CDR3 totals 15 residues. This CDR3 reads CASSYSKANSYEQYF. In DNA form, the CDR3 reads TGTGCCAGCAGTTACTCGAAGGCCAACTCCTACGAGCAGTACTTC.

The chain is built from TRBV30 and TRBJ2-1; 8 nucleotides align to TRBD2. There are 13 residues in the CDR3. J was trimmed by 9 bases and V by 5 bases; bases with no gene match: 9. Germline CDR1 GTSNPN, CDR2 SVGIG (reference sequence). The CDR3 loop is CAWAGTSVGEQFF. The DNA of the CDR3 is TGTGCCTGGGCCGGGACTAGTGTCGGTGAGCAGTTCTTC.

This chain connects TRBV5-1 to TRBJ2-2, with 13 bases that match TRBD2. CDR1 is SGHRS, CDR2 YFSETQ, per germline. Trimming at V came to 3 bases and at J to 0 bases, leaving 2 bases not matched to a gene. The CDR3 is 17 residues long. The CDR3 DNA follows: TGCGCCAGCAGCTGGACTAGCGGGAGCTCGAACACCGGGGAGCTGTTTTTT. Its translation is CASSWTSGSSNTGELFF.

This clonotype was recorded many times. V is TRBV4-3 and J is TRBJ2-4; tentative D call: TRBD2 (6 bases). V lost 1 base to trimming and J lost 0 bases, with 7 bases between them. The V gene's germline CDR1 is LGHNA and CDR2 YSLEER. CDR3 size: 15 residues. The chain's CDR3 is CASSQGGVAKNIQYF. CDR3 DNA: TGCGCCAGCAGCCAAGGGGGGGTAGCCAAAAACATTCAGTACTTC.

The chain joins TRBV5-1 to TRBJ2-7; 8 nucleotides match TRBD1. V gave up 2 bases and J gave up 6 bases; unmatched junction bases: 1. The germline gives CDR1 SGHRS, CDR2 YFSETQ. The CDR3 spans 12 residues. This chain's CDR3 is CASSFDRGEQYF. CDR3 nucleotide sequence: TGCGCCAGCAGCTTCGACAGGGGCGAGCAGTACTTC.

The rearrangement uses TRBV5-4 and TRBJ2-1; the D gene is possibly TRBD1 (5 bases). Germline values: CDR1 SGHNT, CDR2 YYREEE (reference sequence). V lost 2 bases and J lost 9, with 15 bases in between. The CDR3 runs to 14 residues. CDR3: CASSFRASVGEQFF. In DNA, the CDR3 is TGTGCCAGCAGCTTCAGGGCGAGTGTCGGTGAGCAGTTCTTC.

Only a few counts were recorded for this clonotype. The chain uses TRBV4-1 and TRBJ1-1; D is undetermined. The length of the CDR3 is 15 residues. Germline V gene data show CDR1 as MGHRA and CDR2 as YSYEKL. V was pared by 0 bases and J by 4 bases, with 12 bases between. The CDR3 reads CASSQDLWAGTEAFF. DNA of the CDR3: TGCGCCAGCAGCCAAGATTTATGGGCCGGCACTGAAGCTTTCTTT.

To note about this clonotype: A much more abundant neighbour one base away suggests this may be a read error. The chain carries TRBV6-2 or TRBV6-3 and TRBJ2-7, with a weak D call TRBD1 (7 bases). The V gene lost 6 bases and the J gene lost 6 bases, with 18 bases spanning the gap. The germline gives CDR1 MNHEY, CDR2 SVGEGT. The CDR3 contains 14 residues. The CDR3 sequence: CASSFGRGGREQYF. CDR3 nucleotide sequence: TGTGCCAGCAGCTTCGGGAGAGGGGGCCGCGAGCAGTACTTC.

A note on this clonotype: A much more abundant neighbour one base away suggests this may be a read error. This rearrangement joins TRBV6-2 or TRBV6-3 to TRBJ1-2, with D uncertain. Looked up from germline, CDR1 is MNHEY and CDR2 is SVGEGT. The CDR3 has 15 residues. The CDR3 DNA sequence: TGTGCCAGCAGGGATCTCGGACTGACCAACTATGGCTACATCTTC. The encoded protein is CASRDLGLTNYGYIF.

This clonotype was observed at least ten times. The chain couples TRBV6-2 or TRBV6-3 to TRBJ2-7; D is possibly TRBD2 (6 bases). CDR3 size: 16 residues. Germline V lookup: CDR1 MNHEY, CDR2 SVGEGT. Deletions cut 6 bases from V and 2 bases from J, with 20 bases between. Here the CDR3 reads CASRTPGSGVAYEQYF. In DNA, the CDR3 is TGTGCCAGCAGGACGCCTGGTAGCGGCGTTGCCTACGAGCAGTACTTC.

This clonotype appeared many times. The gene calls are TRBV6-1 and TRBJ2-5; the D gene is possibly TRBD2 (6 bases). V was shortened by 8 bases and J by 5 bases, with 12 bases between the two germline ends. The CDR3 contains 12 residues. The germline V gene encodes CDR1 MNHNS and CDR2 SASEGT. CDR3 sequence (DNA): TGTGCCAGCGACTCTCGGGAGGAGACCCAGTACTTC. Its protein product is CASDSREETQYF.

This clonotype was seen a handful of times. A junction end diverges from the germline sequence, so it may reflect a read error. The V gene is TRBV7-9, the J gene TRBJ2-5; D remains ambiguous. CDR3 size: 11 residues. CDR1 is SEHNR and CDR2 is FQNEAQ in the germline V gene (reference sequence). The CDR3 DNA follows: TGTGTCAGCAGCATAAAAGAGACCCAGTACTTC. This encodes CVSSIKETQYF.

The chain couples TRBV23-1 to TRBJ2-3; 8 bases fit TRBD2. TRBV23-1 is assigned to the ORF class and has an uncertain function. V was clipped by 0 bases and J by 2 bases; unmatched bases: 7. This CDR3 comprises 17 residues. CDR3 in DNA: TGCGCCAGCAGTCAATCGGAGAACGGGAGGGCCACAGATACGCAGTATTTT. As protein: CASSQSENGRATDTQYF.

As regards this clonotype: Given a much more abundant clone one base away, this may be a read error. The V call is TRBV12-3 or TRBV12-4, the J call TRBJ2-5; D call uncertain. The CDR3 length is 11 residues. V gave up 7 bases and J gave up 7 bases, with 10 bases separating them. The CDR3 spells CASITASTQYF. The CDR3 nucleotides read TGTGCCAGCATTACCGCGTCGACCCAGTACTTC.

Worth noting for this clonotype: No conserved phenylalanine or tryptophan is present at the end of the CDR3, so a read error is the likely explanation. This rearrangement joins TRBV29-1 to TRBJ2-7; D call uncertain. The V end lost 0 bases, the J end lost 4 bases, and 7 bases lay between the germline ends. The germline V gene encodes CDR1 SQVTM and CDR2 ANQGSEA. This CDR3 is 12 amino acids long. CDR3 amino acids: CSVEDGRYEQYN. The CDR3, as DNA: TGCAGCGTTGAAGACGGTCGGTACGAGCAGTACAAC.